This paragraph covers one T cell receptor (beta chain) sequence. The sample holds a few counts of this clonotype. Its antigen remains undetermined. No qualities accompany the bases; no much larger clone lies one base away. This record belongs to a study of T cells in Graves' hyperthyroidism and ophthalmopathy (dated by TCRdb to 2018 to 2020). Some background on the complete study: Peripheral blood samples were taken at initial diagnosis, before any treatment was given. A discovery cohort of about a hundred patients, about 43 with Graves' ophthalmopathy and approximately 60 with stable Graves' hyperthyroidism, was used to find distinguishing TCR V-J signatures. The roughly 91 discovery patients were randomly divided into training and test sets at a 7:3 ratio. TCR Vbeta CDR3 sequencing of fewer than 150 peripheral blood samples (under 45 ophthalmopathy, some 75 hyperthyroidism and some 17 progressor patients) is reported in the paper. Following sampling, methimazole starting at 30 mg daily was given to hyperthyroidism patients, and high-dose intravenous methylprednisolone was given to ophthalmopathy patients. Prospective prediction of ophthalmopathy was tested in an independent validation cohort consisting of about 20 hyperthyroidism patients and approximately 16 patients who later progressed to ophthalmopathy. In addition, the study compared T-cell repertoires in thyroid tissue and in blood from six Graves' hyperthyroidism patients.

The research as a whole found: No statistical method was used to set the sample size in advance, and investigators knew the group allocation. Blood samples also contained most of the expanded thyroid clonotypes (frequency above 0.001), which suggests that blood repertoires may reflect thyroid immune responses. In cross-validation, a model built on a 13 V-J signature told ophthalmopathy apart from stable hyperthyroidism with approximately 90% sensitivity and approximately 81% specificity, and in testing the same model reached 80%/75%. In validation, the model predicted progression to ophthalmopathy a median of about 5.9 months before onset, with over 60% sensitivity and 72.22% specificity.

The TCR beta CDR3 regions were amplified from the RNA transcripts. The first round of RT-PCR for the TCR CDR3 was performed with the HTBI primer set and the Qiagen OneStep RT-PCR kit. The libraries were constructed in a second round of multiplex PCR and then size-selected and purified. The libraries were sequenced on an Illumina HiSeq2000 using paired-end 100 bp reads. The published analysis was carried out like this. Raw data were processed with SOAPnuke, discarding reads with adapters, uncalled bases, mean Phred below 15, or no exact constant-primer or identifier match. COPE v1.2.5 was used to merge the high-quality paired reads, and each unique nucleotide sequence was defined as a clonotype. MiTCR v1.1 was used to align clonotypes to the IMGT TRBV, TRBD and TRBJ reference segments. Only V-J combinations with frequency above 0.0001, covering 99.2% of repertoires, were analysed. A TCS score was defined as the ratio of F50 (clonal expansion) to E x V (chaos), with BLOSUM62-based TCRdist applied between CDR3 peptides within each V-J. Welch's t-statistics and random forest reduced approximately 520 V-J features to 13, which were used in a naive Bayes classifier (R e1071). TCRdb's own reprocessing of the public reads used fastp at Q25 and MiXCR and kept productive beta chains. Every CDR3 protein is listed once, alongside the most common genes and DNA of its rows. It is TCRdb's table, rather than the study itself, that gives the V and J calls and clone size. This sample comprises some 460,000 distinct CDR3 sequences, more than 15% of them detected only once. The ten largest account for roughly 7.4% of the sample.

A patient counted as having stable Graves' hyperthyroidism if no progression to ophthalmopathy occurred over 18 months of follow-up. Hyperthyroidism patients were aged 18 to 65 years and newly diagnosed, with disease duration of less than 2 months. Exclusion was applied to patients with uncontrolled infections, other autoimmune diseases, pregnancy or lactation. Diagnoses were based on clinical symptoms, serum thyroxine and TRAb, thyroid ultrasound and orbital computed tomography. PBMCs were separated from 10 ml of fresh peripheral blood using Ficoll-Paque density gradient centrifugation. Total RNA was extracted using Trizol reagent, and RNA quality was assessed on an Agilent 2100 Bioanalyzer. V sheds 0 bases and J sheds 3 bases, leaving 14 bases between their ends. The cysteine opens and the phenylalanine closes a CDR3 of 16 amino acids. Only the CDR3 region is kept as DNA, spanning 48 bases read in frame from base 1. The germline V gene gives CDR1 as SGHRS and CDR2 as YFSETQ.

Here the chain combines TRBV5-1 and TRBJ2-3; the best D guess is TRBD1, with 6 bases matching. This clonotype was obtained from a woman younger than 35 with Graves' hyperthyroidism. Input material: blood. CDR3 sequence: CASSLGTVQVTDTQYF. DNA sequence: TGCGCCAGCAGCTTGGGGACAGTTCAAGTTACAGATACGCAGTATTTT.